These 4 T cell receptor beta chains came from one sample sequenced in a study of breast tumors, draining lymph nodes, adjacent tissues. Using its own MiXCR run on the multiplex PCR reads, TCRdb lists one record per CDR3 protein. The sample carries approximately 11,000 distinct CDR3 sequences, roughly 53% recorded once. The material sequenced was breast tumor tissue. Every receptor here comes from a female donor with breast cancer. Some clones in this sample may be carry-over from other donors' samples.

The chain is built from TRBV30 and TRBJ2-3; D not certain. V lost 4 bases to trimming and J lost 1 base, with 12 bases between them. CDR3 size: 14 residues. In germline, CDR1 is GTSNPN, CDR2 SVGIG (reference sequence). The CDR3 here is CAWKLGVGTDTQYF. The CDR3 DNA reads as TGTGCCTGGAAATTGGGCGTTGGCACAGATACGCAGTATTTT.

This clonotype turned up a few times. J is TRBJ2-3 and V is TRBV9; perhaps TRBD1 as D (6 bases). CDR3 size: 14 residues. V shed 0 bases and J shed 4 bases, with 9 bases lying between them. Germline CDR1 SGDLS, CDR2 YYNGEE. This CDR3 is CASSVDGGPDTQYF. DNA for the CDR3: TGTGCCAGCAGCGTAGATGGGGGCCCAGATACGCAGTATTTT.

In its sample, this clonotype was seen a few times. The chain links TRBV5-1 to TRBJ2-7; maybe TRBD2 (5 bases). This CDR3 is 14 amino acids long. Trimming stripped 0 bases from V and 2 bases from J, with 9 bases between. The V gene's germline CDR1 is SGHRS and CDR2 YFSETQ. The CDR3 DNA follows: TGCGCCAGCAGCTTGGTAGCGTACACCTACGAGCAGTACTTC. It encodes CASSLVAYTYEQYF.

The V and J genes are TRBV5-4 and TRBJ1-2; D gene unclear. The CDR3 loop spans 14 amino acids. V was cut by 4 bases and J by 3 bases, with 13 bases left in between. CDR1 is SGHNT and CDR2 is YYREEE in the germline V gene (reference sequence). CDR3 amino acids: CASSPRTGDYGYTF. DNA of the CDR3: TGTGCCAGCAGCCCTAGGACGGGTGACTATGGCTACACCTTC.